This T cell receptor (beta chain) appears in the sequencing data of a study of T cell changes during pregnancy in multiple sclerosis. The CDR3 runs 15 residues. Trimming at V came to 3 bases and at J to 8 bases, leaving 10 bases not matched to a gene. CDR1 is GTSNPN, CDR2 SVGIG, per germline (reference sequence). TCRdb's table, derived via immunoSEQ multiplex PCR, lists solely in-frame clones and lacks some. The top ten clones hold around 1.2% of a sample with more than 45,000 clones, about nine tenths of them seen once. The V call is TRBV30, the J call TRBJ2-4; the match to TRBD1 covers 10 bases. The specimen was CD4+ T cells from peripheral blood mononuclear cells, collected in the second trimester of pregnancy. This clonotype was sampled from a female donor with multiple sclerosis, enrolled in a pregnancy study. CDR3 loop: CAWSAGTGDVDIQYF. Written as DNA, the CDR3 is TGTGCCTGGAGCGCCGGGACAGGGGACGTGGACATTCAGTACTTC.